This entry lists 16 T cell receptor beta chains sequenced from one sample in a study of blood T cell repertoires in COVID-19. Only in-frame clones appear in the TCRdb table, and some are missing; sequencing was by immunoSEQ multiplex PCR. The sample includes about 180,000 clones, 80% to 85% of them seen just once. The sequenced material came from peripheral blood. Every receptor here comes from a man between 18 and 35 years old with active or convalescent COVID-19.

For the CDR3, the DNA is TGTGCCAGCAGCCGCGGCAGGGTAGGATACGAGCAGTACTTC. Its translation: CASSRGRVGYEQYF. The genes are TRBV14 and TRBJ2-7; possibly TRBD1 for D (5 bases). Germline CDR1 is SGHDN and CDR2 is FVKESK. The germline V and J ends were trimmed by 4 bases and 4 bases, with 14 bases remaining between them. CDR3 length: 14 amino acids.

In this sample, this clone turned up once. The V and J genes are TRBV19 and TRBJ1-2; D call uncertain. Deletions cut 6 bases from V and 4 bases from J, with 15 bases between. The CDR3 is made up of 14 amino acids. CDR1 is LNHDA, CDR2 SQIVND, per germline (reference sequence). The CDR3 nucleotides read TGTGCCAGTAGACCCCTTATCAGCGGCTATGGCTACACCTTC. This codes for CASRPLISGYGYTF.

This clone has more than one count but fewer than ten. The chain joins TRBV18 to TRBJ1-6; 7 nucleotides agree with TRBD1. The CDR3 consists of 14 residues. Germline-derived CDR1 and CDR2 are KGHSH and LQKENI. V trimming: 8 bases; J trimming: 5 bases; junction bases outside the gene matches: 6. CDR3 DNA: TGTGCCAGCAGATCCGACAGGGATAATTCACCCCTCCACTTT. This gives the protein CASRSDRDNSPLHF.

The chain uses TRBV6-5 and TRBJ1-1, with 9 bases aligning to TRBD1. This CDR3 is 13 amino acids long. V gave up 8 bases and J gave up 3 bases; unmatched junction bases: 4. Germline V lookup: CDR1 MNHEY, CDR2 SVGAGI. The CDR3 protein is CASWTGEYTEAFF. In DNA form, the CDR3 reads TGTGCCAGCTGGACAGGGGAGTACACTGAAGCTTTCTTT.

The genes are TRBV23-1 and TRBJ1-5, with 10 bases fitting TRBD1. TRBV23-1 falls under the ORF class, with uncertain function. CDR3 size: 19 residues. Unmatched junction bases numbered 13, after V lost 2 bases and J lost 3 bases. As DNA, the CDR3 is TGCGCCAGCAGTCAAGGGGACAGGGGTGTGTGTTTGGACAATCAGCCCCAGCATTTT. This sequence encodes CASSQGDRGVCLDNQPQHF.

The chain combines TRBV5-6 with TRBJ2-5, with D perhaps TRBD1 (5 bases). The V gene's germline CDR1 is SGHDT and CDR2 YYEEEE. CDR3 length: 14 residues. The V gene lost 4 bases and the J gene lost 5 bases, with 15 bases spanning the gap. Written as DNA, the CDR3 is TGTGCCAGCAGCGGCAATAGGGGCTTGGAGACCCAGTACTTC. Its protein product is CASSGNRGLETQYF.

The chain joins TRBV19 to TRBJ1-5; 7 bases are a match to TRBD1. Trimming took 10 bases from V and 3 from J; bases not matched to a gene: 12. The CDR3 has 15 residues. Germline loops: CDR1 LNHDA, CDR2 SQIVND (reference sequence). CDR3 loop: CATLPGQQPNQPQHF. In DNA form, the CDR3 reads TGTGCCACCCTACCGGGACAGCAACCCAATCAGCCCCAGCATTTT.

The chain couples TRBV3-1 (or the pseudogene TRBV3-2) to TRBJ2-1; TRBD2 matches 7 bases. CDR1 and CDR2 from the germline V gene are LGHDT and YNNKEL (reference sequence). This CDR3 has 14 amino acids. J was trimmed by 3 bases and V by 3 bases; bases with no gene match: 2. In DNA form, the CDR3 reads TGTGCCAGCAGCCAGCGCGGGGGCTACAATGAGCAGTTCTTC. Encoded protein: CASSQRGGYNEQFF.

This clone has a single count. The J gene is TRBJ2-1, the V gene TRBV29-1; the D is unclear. Germline V gene sequence: CDR1 SQVTM, CDR2 ANQGSEA. Trimming removed 0 bases at V and 0 bases at J, with 12 bases between. The CDR3 spans 16 residues. The CDR3 sequence: CSVEDQDRSSYNEQFF. The CDR3 DNA is TGCAGCGTTGAAGATCAAGACCGGAGCTCCTACAATGAGCAGTTCTTC.

The chain joins TRBV18 to TRBJ2-2, with a weak D call TRBD1 (6 bases). CDR3 length: 16 amino acids. Germline loops: CDR1 KGHSH, CDR2 LQKENI. V was trimmed by 3 bases and J by 0 bases, leaving 11 bases between them. CDR3 in DNA: TGTGCCAGCTCACCGGCTGCAGGGGCGAACACCGGGGAGCTGTTTTTT. This translates into CASSPAAGANTGELFF. The full variable domain, its missing parts supplied by reference TRBV18 and TRBJ2-2, is NAGVMQNPRHLVRRRGQEARLRCSPMKGHSHVYWYRQLPEEGLKFMVYLQKENIIDESGMPKERFSAEFPKEGPSILRIQQVVRGDSAAYFCASSPAAGANTGELFFGEGSRLTVL.

The chain has TRBV28 and TRBJ1-6; 8 bases fit TRBD1. This CDR3 region has 14 residues. In germline, CDR1 is MDHEN, CDR2 SYDVKM. V trimming: 6 bases; J trimming: 5 bases; junction bases outside the gene matches: 3. The CDR3 spells CASSPTGDNSPLHF. In DNA, the CDR3 is TGTGCCAGCAGCCCGACAGGGGATAATTCACCCCTCCACTTT. The full variable domain, with the rest looked up from reference TRBV28 and TRBJ1-6, is DVKVTQSSRYLVKRTGEKVFLECVQDMDHENMFWYRQDPGLGLRLIYFSYDVKMKEKGDIPEGYSVSREKKERFSLILESASTNQTSMYLCASSPTGDNSPLHFGNGTRLTVT.

The chain links TRBV5-8 to TRBJ1-1; D gene uncertain. Germline CDR1 reads SGHTS; CDR2 reads YDEGEE. V was shortened by 4 bases and J by 11 bases, with 9 bases between the two germline ends. This CDR3 comprises 10 residues. The CDR3 protein is CASSHTVAFF. The CDR3 DNA follows: TGTGCCAGCAGCCATACAGTTGCTTTCTTT.

This chain joins TRBV9 and TRBJ1-6; a possible D gene is TRBD1 (5 bases). Per germline, CDR1 SGDLS and CDR2 YYNGEE. The V end lost 0 bases, the J end lost 11 bases, and 9 bases lay between the germline ends. This CDR3 comprises 13 residues. The CDR3 is CASSVAGGAPLHF. The CDR3 coding sequence is TGTGCCAGCAGCGTAGCGGGGGGAGCACCCCTCCACTTT. Using reference TRBV9 and TRBJ1-6 for the parts outside the CDR3, the full variable domain is DSGVTQTPKHLITATGQRVTLRCSPRSGDLSVYWYQQSLDQGLQFLIQYYNGEERAKGNILERFSAQQFPDLHSELNLSSLELGDSALYFCASSVAGGAPLHFGNGTRLTVT.

The V gene is TRBV11-3, the J gene TRBJ2-2; 11 bases align to TRBD2. The CDR3 totals 16 residues. Germline-derived CDR1 and CDR2 are SGHNT and YENEEA. With V trimmed by 5 bases and J by 5 bases, 7 bases remained unmatched. Written as DNA, the CDR3 is TGTGCCAGCAGCCACACACTAGCGGGAGAGACCGGGGAGCTGTTTTTT. It is translated as CASSHTLAGETGELFF.

The chain uses TRBV19 and TRBJ1-2; 7 nucleotides align to TRBD1. The CDR3 contains 16 residues. Germline values: CDR1 LNHDA, CDR2 SQIVND (reference sequence). J was trimmed by 4 bases and V by 4 bases; bases with no gene match: 12. The DNA of the CDR3 is TGTGCCAGTAGTACTGGGACAGCAGCTTCGTTCTATGGCTACACCTTC. This encodes CASSTGTAASFYGYTF.

V gene TRBV6-1 combines with J gene TRBJ2-2; D possibly corresponds to TRBD1 (6 bases). Germline CDR1 reads MNHNS; CDR2 reads SASEGT. The CDR3 spans 16 residues. The germline V and J ends were trimmed by 4 bases and 4 bases, with 16 bases remaining between them. The CDR3 coding sequence is TGTGCCAGCAGTGCACAGGGCTACGAGGGCACCGGGGAGCTGTTTTTT. It specifies CASSAQGYEGTGELFF.